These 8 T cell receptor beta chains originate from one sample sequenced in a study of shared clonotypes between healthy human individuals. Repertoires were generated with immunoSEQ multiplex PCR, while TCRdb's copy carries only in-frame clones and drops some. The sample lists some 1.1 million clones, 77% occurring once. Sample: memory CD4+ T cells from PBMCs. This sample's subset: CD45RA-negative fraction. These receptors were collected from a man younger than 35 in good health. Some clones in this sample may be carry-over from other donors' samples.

CDR3 sequence: CASSEGQPPTYGYTF. CDR3 DNA: TGTGCCAGCAGTGAAGGGCAGCCCCCTACATATGGCTACACCTTC. The rearrangement uses TRBV6-1 and TRBJ1-2; D unclear. The germline V gene has CDR1 MNHNS and CDR2 SASEGT. V lost 1 base and J 5 bases, leaving 14 bases between the germline ends. This CDR3 has 15 residues.

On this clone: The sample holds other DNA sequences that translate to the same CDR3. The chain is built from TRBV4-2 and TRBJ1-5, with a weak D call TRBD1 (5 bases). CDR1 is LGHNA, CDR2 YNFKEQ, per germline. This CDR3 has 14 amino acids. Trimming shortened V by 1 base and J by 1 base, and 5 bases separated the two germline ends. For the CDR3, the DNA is TGTGCCAGCAGCCAAGCAGGGAGCAATCAGCCCCAGCATTTT. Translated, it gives CASSQAGSNQPQHF.

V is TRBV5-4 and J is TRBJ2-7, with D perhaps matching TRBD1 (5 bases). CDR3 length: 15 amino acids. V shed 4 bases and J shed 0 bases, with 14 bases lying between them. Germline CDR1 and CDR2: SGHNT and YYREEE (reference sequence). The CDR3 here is CASSRQGKGSYEQYF. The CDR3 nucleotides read TGTGCCAGCAGCCGTCAGGGAAAGGGCTCCTACGAGCAGTACTTC.

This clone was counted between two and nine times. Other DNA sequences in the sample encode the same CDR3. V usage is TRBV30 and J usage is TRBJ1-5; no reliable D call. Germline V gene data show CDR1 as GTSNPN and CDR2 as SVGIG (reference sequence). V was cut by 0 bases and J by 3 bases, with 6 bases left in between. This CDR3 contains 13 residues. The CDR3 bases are TGTGCCTGGAGTGTAGGCCCCAATCAGCCCCAGCATTTT. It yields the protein CAWSVGPNQPQHF.

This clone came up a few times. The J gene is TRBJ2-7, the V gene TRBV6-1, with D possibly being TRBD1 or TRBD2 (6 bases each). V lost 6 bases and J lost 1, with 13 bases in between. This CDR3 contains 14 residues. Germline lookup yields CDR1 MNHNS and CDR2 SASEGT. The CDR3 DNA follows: TGTGCCAGCAGCGCTTGGGGGGCATCCTACGAGCAGTACTTC. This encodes CASSAWGASYEQYF.

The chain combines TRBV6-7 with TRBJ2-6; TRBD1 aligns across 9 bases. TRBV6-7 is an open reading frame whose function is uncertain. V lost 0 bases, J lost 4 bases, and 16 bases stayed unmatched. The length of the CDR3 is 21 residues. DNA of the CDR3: TGTGCCAGCAGTTACTCACCAATCCGGGACAGGGTTCCCTGGGGGGCCAACGTCCTGACTTTC. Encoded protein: CASSYSPIRDRVPWGANVLTF.

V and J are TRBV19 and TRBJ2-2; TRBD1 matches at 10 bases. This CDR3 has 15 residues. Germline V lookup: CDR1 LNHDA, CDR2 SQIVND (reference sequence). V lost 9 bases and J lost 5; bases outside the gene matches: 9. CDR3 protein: CASRLGQGRTGELFF. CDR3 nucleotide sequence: TGTGCCAGCCGCCTGGGACAGGGGAGGACCGGGGAGCTGTTTTTT.

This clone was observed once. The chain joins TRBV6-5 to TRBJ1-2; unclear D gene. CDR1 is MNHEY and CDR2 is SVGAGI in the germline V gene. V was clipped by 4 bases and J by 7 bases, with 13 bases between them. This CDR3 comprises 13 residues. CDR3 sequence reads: CASSFRGGFGYTF. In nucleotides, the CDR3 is TGTGCCAGCAGTTTCCGAGGAGGGTTTGGCTACACCTTC.